This T cell receptor beta chain was identified in a study of shared clonotypes between healthy human individuals. Findings of the study overall: Investigators collected only blood, and repertoires in tissues likely differ. The study found approximately 5% of naive CD4 clonotypes shared across several donors. The study's rarefaction showed incomplete sorted-subset sequencing despite large depth.

In regard to this clone: Its antigen is not identified.

The data were produced by immunoSEQ multiplex PCR, yet TCRdb's version contains in-frame clones alone and is incomplete. The table has 850,000 to 1,200,000 clones, under 80% seen once. Germline V lookup: CDR1 MNHNY, CDR2 SVGAGI (reference sequence). The CDR3 sequence is 15 residues long. Trimming took 5 bases from V and 0 from J, leaving 10 bases between them. The chain carries TRBV6-6 and TRBJ2-2; D gene uncertain. This clonotype was sampled from a man between 18 and 29 years old in good health. Sequencing used memory CD4+ T cells sorted from blood. The subset is: CD45RA-negative fraction. The CDR3 loop is CASSTSPSNTGELFF. CDR3 nucleotides: TGTGCCAGCAGTACCAGCCCTTCGAACACCGGGGAGCTGTTTTTT.